The rows below give T cell receptor beta chains drawn from one sample of a study of response to subunit inactivated influenza vaccine. TCRdb independently ran MiXCR on the RT-PCR reads; one entry per CDR3 protein. Among about 520,000 distinct CDR3 sequences listed, around 25% were seen once. Sequenced here: CD4+ T cells sorted from PBMCs, sampled roughly 5 days after vaccination. These receptors all come from a man aged 45-60 years who received an inactivated influenza vaccine. CDR3s include the opening cysteine and the closing phenylalanine or tryptophan. Each record gives: clone size, D gene, J gene, V gene, CDR3 DNA, CDR3 protein. The D gene is left open where the match is weak. The size field is filled for only some rows; it gives once, few, many or a size class.

abundance: few
d_gene: -
j_gene: TRBJ1-4
v_gene: TRBV4-1
CDR3nt: TGCGCCAGCAGCCGGGGACGTGGAGGGTCTGATGAAAAACTGTTTTTT
CDR3aa: CASSRGRGGSDEKLFF

abundance: -
d_gene: -
j_gene: TRBJ2-2
v_gene: TRBV10-3
CDR3nt: TGTGCCATCACCCCTGGACACTGGGGAGGGGAGCTGTTTTTT
CDR3aa: CAITPGHWGGELFF

abundance: -
d_gene: -
j_gene: TRBJ1-6
v_gene: TRBV19
CDR3nt: TGTGCCAGTAGTATCGGAAGGGAGGGATCACCCCTCCACTTT
CDR3aa: CASSIGREGSPLHF

abundance: few
d_gene: TRBD1
j_gene: TRBJ2-5
v_gene: TRBV20-1
CDR3nt: TGCAGTGCTAGACTTATAGGGACAGGGGGCGAAGAGACCCAGTACTTC
CDR3aa: CSARLIGTGGEETQYF

abundance: few
d_gene: TRBD1
j_gene: TRBJ1-5
v_gene: TRBV15
CDR3nt: TGTGCCACCGGGCGGAGGACAGGGGGGAGGTTGGGCGGACAGCCCCAGCATTTT
CDR3aa: CATGRRTGGRLGGQPQHF

abundance: -
d_gene: -
j_gene: TRBJ2-1
v_gene: TRBV20-1
CDR3nt: TGCAGTGCTAGAGCGCTAGGAGCGGATTCTTATAATGAGCAGTTCTTC
CDR3aa: CSARALGADSYNEQFF

abundance: many
d_gene: TRBD1
j_gene: TRBJ2-1
v_gene: TRBV11-2
CDR3nt: TGTGCCAGCAGCTTAGGACAGGGGGTTGGTGAGCAGTTCTTC
CDR3aa: CASSLGQGVGEQFF

abundance: -
d_gene: -
j_gene: TRBJ1-2
v_gene: TRBV16
CDR3nt: TGTGCCAGCAGCCACGGACCCACGGCAGGTGGCTACACCTTC
CDR3aa: CASSHGPTAGGYTF

abundance: few
d_gene: -
j_gene: TRBJ1-3
v_gene: TRBV3-1
CDR3nt: TGTGCCAGCAGCCTCGGCAGCCACTCTGGAAACACCATATATTTT
CDR3aa: CASSLGSHSGNTIYF

abundance: few
d_gene: TRBD1
j_gene: TRBJ2-5
v_gene: TRBV5-1
CDR3nt: TGCGCCAGCAGCTTCGGAACAGGGGGTCAAGAGACCCAGTACTTC
CDR3aa: CASSFGTGGQETQYF

abundance: -
d_gene: -
j_gene: TRBJ2-2
v_gene: TRBV12-3/TRBV12-4
CDR3nt: TGTGCCAGCAGACGGGTCCTGCGGACCGGGGAGCTGTTTTTT
CDR3aa: CASRRVLRTGELFF

abundance: few
d_gene: -
j_gene: TRBJ2-1
v_gene: TRBV24-1
CDR3nt: TGTGCCACCGGGGGAAATGGGAATGAGCAGTTCTTC
CDR3aa: CATGGNGNEQFF

abundance: -
d_gene: -
j_gene: TRBJ2-1
v_gene: TRBV28
CDR3nt: TGTGCCAGCAGTTTGGCGGGATCCGGATACAATGAGCAGTTCTTC
CDR3aa: CASSLAGSGYNEQFF

abundance: -
d_gene: TRBD1
j_gene: TRBJ2-1
v_gene: TRBV18
CDR3nt: TGTGCCAGCTCACCACTGGACCGGGACAGCCGGTTTATCTTC
CDR3aa: CASSPLDRDSRFIF

abundance: -
d_gene: -
j_gene: TRBJ2-5
v_gene: TRBV10-3
CDR3nt: TGTGCCATCAGTGAGGGGGTTCGCGGAGAGACCCAGTACTTC
CDR3aa: CAISEGVRGETQYF

abundance: many
d_gene: TRBD2
j_gene: TRBJ2-1
v_gene: TRBV29-1
CDR3nt: TGCAGCGTCCTTCCCGGGACTAGCGTTGAGCAGTTCTTC
CDR3aa: CSVLPGTSVEQFF

abundance: -
d_gene: -
j_gene: TRBJ1-4
v_gene: TRBV20-1
CDR3nt: TGCAGTGCTAGTCAGGGTTTGAAAAAACTGTTTTTT
CDR3aa: CSASQGLKKLFF

abundance: -
d_gene: TRBD1
j_gene: TRBJ1-2
v_gene: TRBV7-9
CDR3nt: TGTGCCAGCGCCCGTAGGGGGCAGCTCGATGGCTACACCTTC
CDR3aa: CASARRGQLDGYTF

abundance: -
d_gene: -
j_gene: TRBJ2-3
v_gene: TRBV7-2
CDR3nt: TGTGCCAGCAGCCTCACGGGAGGGGGCGCCACAGATACGCAGTATTTT
CDR3aa: CASSLTGGGATDTQYF

abundance: -
d_gene: TRBD1
j_gene: TRBJ1-2
v_gene: TRBV20-1
CDR3nt: TGCAGTGCTAACCGGGACAGGGTGGGAGGCTACACCTTC
CDR3aa: CSANRDRVGGYTF

abundance: once
d_gene: TRBD1
j_gene: TRBJ2-5
v_gene: TRBV25-1
CDR3nt: TGTGCCAGCAGCTCGACAGGGGCGGGGAGAGAGACCCAGTACTTC
CDR3aa: CASSSTGAGRETQYF

abundance: -
d_gene: -
j_gene: TRBJ1-6
v_gene: TRBV7-9
CDR3nt: TGTGCCAGCAGCTTAGCAGGGGTGAATTCACCCCTCCACTTT
CDR3aa: CASSLAGVNSPLHF